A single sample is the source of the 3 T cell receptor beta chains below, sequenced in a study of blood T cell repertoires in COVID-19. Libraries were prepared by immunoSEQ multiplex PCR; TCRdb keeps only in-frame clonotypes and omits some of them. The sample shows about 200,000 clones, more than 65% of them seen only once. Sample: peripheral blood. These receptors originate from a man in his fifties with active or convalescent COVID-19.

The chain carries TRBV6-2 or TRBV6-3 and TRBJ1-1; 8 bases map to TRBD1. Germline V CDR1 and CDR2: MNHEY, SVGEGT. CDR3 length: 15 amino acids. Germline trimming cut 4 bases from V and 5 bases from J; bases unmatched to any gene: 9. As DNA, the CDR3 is TGTGCCAGCAGTTTAGGCGGACAGGGAGGAACTGAAGCTTTCTTT. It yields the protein CASSLGGQGGTEAFF.

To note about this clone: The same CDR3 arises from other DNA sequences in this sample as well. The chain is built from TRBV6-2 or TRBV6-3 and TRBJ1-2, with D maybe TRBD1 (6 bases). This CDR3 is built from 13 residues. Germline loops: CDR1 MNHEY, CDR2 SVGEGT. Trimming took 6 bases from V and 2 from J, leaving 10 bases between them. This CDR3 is CASSPDRNYGYTF. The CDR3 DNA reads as TGTGCCAGCAGCCCAGACAGGAACTATGGCTACACCTTC.

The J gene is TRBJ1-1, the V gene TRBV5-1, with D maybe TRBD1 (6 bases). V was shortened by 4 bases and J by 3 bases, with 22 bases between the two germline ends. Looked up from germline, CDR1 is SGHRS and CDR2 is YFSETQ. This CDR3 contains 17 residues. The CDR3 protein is CASSRSGEGVVYTEAFF. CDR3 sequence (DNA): TGCGCCAGCAGCCGATCAGGGGAGGGAGTGGTATACACTGAAGCTTTCTTT.